This TCR beta chain emerged from a study of OX40 agonist ivuxolimab in advanced cancers. Study information: Among those treated, three patients had partial responses, one with hepatocellular carcinoma and two with cutaneous melanoma.

The method was immunoSEQ multiplex PCR; TCRdb's version includes in-frame clones alone and lacks a portion of them. This sample has approximately 74,000 clones, with more than 70% found just once. The sampling schedule covered blood at baseline, cycle 4 day 1, and cycle 7 day 1. The CDR3 totals 14 residues. Germline CDR1 MNHNS, CDR2 SASEGT. Trimming at V came to 5 bases and at J to 4 bases, leaving 6 bases not matched to a gene. Specimen: CD4+ or CD8+ T cells sorted from blood, collected in a trial of the OX40 agonist ivuxolimab. This TCR came from an adult with an advanced solid tumor such as melanoma, head and neck, liver or kidney cancer. The chain links TRBV6-1 to TRBJ1-1; 8 bases are a match to TRBD1. The CDR3 region has the DNA TGTGCCAGCAGTTTAATTACAGGGGGCACTGAAGCTTTCTTT. Residues: CASSLITGGTEAFF.